The clone carrying this T cell receptor beta chain showed up just a few times. Its antigen is currently unknown. These data belong to a study of human T cells and chemical hapten exposure. Study at large: A 2 cm by 2 cm inner upper arm patch received 2% DPC for sensitization. Weekly administration of diphenylcyclopropenone to the scalp of patients continued throughout the roughly 22-week study. Study outcomes and limitations: It should be noted that donors had alopecia, so their immune response may differ from healthy people's.

The sample's time point: pre-sensitization, week 0. Specified treatment: therapeutic diphenylcyclopropenone sensitization with weekly scalp DPC. TCRdb re-analysed the RACE reads in MiXCR, keeping a single row per CDR3 protein. In the table there are fewer than 300,000 distinct CDR3 sequences, approximately 8.6% of which are singletons. Germline V gene lookup returns CDR1 MNHEY and CDR2 SMNVEV (reference sequence). CDR3 length: 15 amino acids. Trimming removed 3 bases at V and 6 bases at J, with 17 bases between. V gene TRBV27 combines with J gene TRBJ1-1, with no clear D. The sequenced sample was whole blood, obtained in connection with sensitization to the hapten diphenylcyclopropenone (DPC). The sequence was obtained from a woman aged 40 to 55 with alopecia areata. Some clones in this sample may be carry-over from other donors' samples. Written as DNA, the CDR3 is TGTGCCAGCAGTTTGGGAGGGATGGTGGGCCCTGAAGCTTTCTTT. Translating gives CASSLGGMVGPEAFF.